The 18 T cell receptor beta chains below were found in one sample sequenced in a study of T cells in Graves' hyperthyroidism and ophthalmopathy. Using RNA transcripts as the source, TCR beta CDR3 regions were amplified. The TCR CDR3 was amplified in a first-round RT-PCR using the HTBI primer set. TCRdb re-called the multiplex PCR reads through MiXCR, storing one row per CDR3 protein. Of hundreds of thousands of distinct CDR3 sequences listed, 38% are singletons. The sequenced material came from blood. All receptors come from a young man with Graves' hyperthyroidism.

This clonotype was found many times. This sequence joins TRBV7-9 and TRBJ1-5; D perhaps matches TRBD1 (5 bases). This CDR3 is built from 15 residues. The V gene's germline CDR1 is SEHNR and CDR2 FQNEAQ (reference sequence). Trimming removed 7 bases from V and 4 bases from J, with 17 bases in between. The CDR3 DNA follows: TGTGCCAGCACCGAAACGGGGGATACAAATCAGCCCCAGCATTTT. Its protein product is CASTETGDTNQPQHF.

Note on this clonotype: This may stem from a read error, because a much larger clone lies one nucleotide away. The chain carries TRBV9 and TRBJ1-2; 7 bases are a match to TRBD1. This CDR3 has 13 residues. The V gene end was trimmed by 0 bases and the J gene end by 4 bases; junction bases not matched to a gene: 0. Per germline, CDR1 SGDLS and CDR2 YYNGEE. In DNA form, the CDR3 reads TGTGCCAGCAGCGTAGGGACAGGCTATGGCTACACCTTC. This codes for CASSVGTGYGYTF.

The chain combines TRBV10-3 with TRBJ1-2; D is unresolved. Trimming took 3 bases from V and 0 from J, leaving 11 bases between them. The CDR3 contains 15 residues. CDR1 is ENHRY and CDR2 is SYGVKD in the germline V gene. CDR3 loop: CAISETRYTNYGYTF. In DNA, the CDR3 is TGTGCCATCAGTGAAACACGATATACTAACTATGGCTACACCTTC.

With regard to this clonotype: This could be a read error, since a much larger clone is one nucleotide away. This rearrangement joins TRBV19 to TRBJ1-5; tentatively, D is TRBD1 (6 bases). The CDR3 sequence is 17 residues long. V lost 7 bases and J 1 base, leaving 20 bases between the germline ends. CDR1 is LNHDA and CDR2 is SQIVND in the germline V gene (reference sequence). CDR3 sequence: CASNTPSGALSNQPQHF. In DNA, the CDR3 is TGTGCCAGTAACACCCCTTCGGGGGCATTGAGCAATCAGCCCCAGCATTTT.

The V gene is TRBV29-1, the J gene TRBJ1-1; the D gene is possibly TRBD1 (5 bases). The germline V gene encodes CDR1 SQVTM and CDR2 ANQGSEA. The CDR3 consists of 13 residues. Trimming shortened V by 8 bases and J by 1 base, and 14 bases separated the two germline ends. CDR3 region: CSQPGRRNTEAFF. The CDR3 bases are TGCAGCCAACCGGGACGCCGGAACACTGAAGCTTTCTTT.

This clonotype was picked up many times. The chain combines TRBV7-9 with TRBJ1-1, with D possibly TRBD1 on 5 matching bases. CDR3 size: 14 residues. V was pared by 2 bases and J by 4 bases, with 11 bases between. In germline, CDR1 is SEHNR, CDR2 FQNEAQ (reference sequence). CDR3 sequence reads: CASSLSGLGTEAFF. As DNA, the CDR3 is TGTGCCAGCAGCTTATCGGGACTGGGCACTGAAGCTTTCTTT.

This clonotype was counted ten times or more. The chain links TRBV10-1 to TRBJ2-2; D is possibly TRBD1 (6 bases). The CDR3 consists of 14 residues. Looked up from germline, CDR1 is WNHNN and CDR2 is SYGVQD (reference sequence). Trimming pared 3 bases from V and 2 bases from J, leaving 7 bases between. CDR3 sequence (DNA): TGCGCCAGCAGTGACAGGGGCAACACCGGGGAGCTGTTTTTT. This encodes CASSDRGNTGELFF.

This clonotype has more than one count but fewer than ten. The chain joins TRBV2 to TRBJ2-2; D possibly uses TRBD1 or TRBD2 (5 bases each). CDR1 and CDR2 (germline): SNHLY, FYNNEI. This CDR3 has 15 residues. Trimming pared 4 bases from V and 7 bases from J, leaving 16 bases between. The CDR3 DNA follows: TGTGCCAGCAGTGCCTACCCCCGGGGCGGCGGGGAGCTGTTTTTT. This codes for CASSAYPRGGGELFF.

There are many counts of this clonotype. V gene TRBV15 combines with J gene TRBJ1-5; 8 nucleotides align to TRBD1. J lost 5 bases, V lost 5 bases, and 5 bases had no gene match. CDR3 length: 14 amino acids. Germline-derived CDR1 and CDR2 are LNHNV and YYDKDF (reference sequence). CDR3 sequence (DNA): TGTGCCACCAGCCAGGACAGGGCTTATCAGCCCCAGCATTTT. This codes for CATSQDRAYQPQHF.

The chain has TRBV10-3 and TRBJ1-1, with 12 bases matching TRBD1. The CDR3 length is 15 residues. Trimming at V came to 11 bases and at J to 4 bases, leaving 11 bases not matched to a gene. The germline V gene encodes CDR1 ENHRY and CDR2 SYGVKD. The CDR3 bases are TGTGCCGGCCGGGACAGGGGGCGCGTGGCCACTGAAGCTTTCTTT. Encoded protein: CAGRDRGRVATEAFF.

In its sample, this clonotype was seen many times. The rearrangement links TRBV9 to TRBJ1-1; tentative D call: TRBD1 (5 bases). In germline, CDR1 is SGDLS, CDR2 YYNGEE. V lost 4 bases and J lost 3, with 16 bases in between. There are 15 residues in the CDR3. This chain's CDR3 is CASSPRSGSDTEAFF. The CDR3, as DNA: TGTGCCAGCAGCCCAAGATCAGGGTCGGACACTGAAGCTTTCTTT.

This chain connects TRBV7-9 to TRBJ1-1; the D is unclear. Trimming left V 5 bases short and J 10 bases short, with 20 bases between. The CDR3 consists of 14 residues. CDR1 SEHNR and CDR2 FQNEAQ come from the germline V gene (reference sequence). CDR3 in amino acids: CASSPDLQSRVAFF. CDR3 nucleotides: TGTGCCAGCAGCCCGGATCTGCAAAGTCGGGTAGCTTTCTTT.

The chain links TRBV15 to TRBJ1-6, with D possibly matching TRBD1 (6 bases). Germline V CDR1 and CDR2: LNHNV, YYDKDF (reference sequence). CDR3 size: 17 residues. V was clipped by 2 bases and J by 7 bases, with 18 bases between them. CDR3 coding DNA: TGTGCCACCAGCAGATCCCGGGCAGGGGCTGGGAATTCACCCCTCCACTTT. This codes for CATSRSRAGAGNSPLHF.

Only a few counts were recorded for this clonotype. The chain recombines TRBV7-9 with TRBJ1-1; D uncertain. Germline CDR1 reads SEHNR; CDR2 reads FQNEAQ (reference sequence). Trimming left V 8 bases short and J 4 bases short, with 11 bases between. This CDR3 is 12 amino acids long. The CDR3 nucleotides read TGTGCCAGCGAAGGTCTGGCCACTGAAGCTTTCTTT. Encoded protein: CASEGLATEAFF.

This clonotype has at least ten counts. The chain has TRBV6-1 and TRBJ1-5, with 7 bases identical to TRBD1. Trimming removed 6 bases from V and 2 bases from J; junction bases left unmatched: 4. The CDR3 extends over 14 amino acids. CDR1 is MNHNS, CDR2 SASEGT, per germline. The CDR3 DNA is TGTGCCAGCAGCGACAGGGATGGCAATCAGCCCCAGCATTTT. As protein: CASSDRDGNQPQHF.

This sequence joins TRBV4-1 and TRBJ2-7; tentative D call: TRBD1 (5 bases). This CDR3 spans 14 amino acids. Germline V gives CDR1 MGHRA, CDR2 YSYEKL. V gave up 3 bases and J gave up 1 base, with 10 bases separating them. The CDR3 nucleotides read TGCGCCAGCAGCCACGCGACAGTTTCCTACGAGCAGTACTTC. Amino acids: CASSHATVSYEQYF.

A word on this clonotype: It may be a read error: a sequence one base away is much more abundant. No DNA is shown, since the ends of the CDR3 on it are uncertain; the CDR3 is the one TCRdb lists. The CDR3 loop reads CASSLIFGQGNSPLYF. This chain links TRBV7-9 with TRBJ1-6; TRBD1 was called by the table and not checked on the DNA. The germline gives CDR1 SEHNR, CDR2 FQNEAQ (reference sequence). The length of the CDR3 is 16 amino acids, counting both ends.

About this clonotype: Just one base apart from a much larger clone, this may be a read error. CDR3: CASRPAAGVYEQYF. DNA of the CDR3: TGTGCCAGCAGGCCCGCTGCGGGGGTGTACGAGCAGTACTTC. This chain links TRBV6-2 or TRBV6-3 with TRBJ2-7; 7 nucleotides line up with TRBD2. This CDR3 contains 14 residues. Looked up from germline, CDR1 is MNHEY and CDR2 is SVGEGT. Trimming at V came to 6 bases and at J to 4 bases, leaving 9 bases not matched to a gene.